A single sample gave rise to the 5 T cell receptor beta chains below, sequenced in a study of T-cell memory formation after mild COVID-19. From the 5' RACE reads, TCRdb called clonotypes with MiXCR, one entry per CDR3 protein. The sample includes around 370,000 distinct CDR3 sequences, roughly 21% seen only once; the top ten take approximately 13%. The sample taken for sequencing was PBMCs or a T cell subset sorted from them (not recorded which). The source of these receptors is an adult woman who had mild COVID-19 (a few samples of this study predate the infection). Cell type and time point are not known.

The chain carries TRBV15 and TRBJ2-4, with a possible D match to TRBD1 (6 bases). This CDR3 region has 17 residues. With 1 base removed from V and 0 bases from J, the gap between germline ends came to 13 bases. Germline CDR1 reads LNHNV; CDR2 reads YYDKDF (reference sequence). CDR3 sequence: CATSRAFTGLAKNIQYF. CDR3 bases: TGTGCCACCAGCAGAGCCTTTACAGGGTTAGCCAAAAACATTCAGTACTTC.

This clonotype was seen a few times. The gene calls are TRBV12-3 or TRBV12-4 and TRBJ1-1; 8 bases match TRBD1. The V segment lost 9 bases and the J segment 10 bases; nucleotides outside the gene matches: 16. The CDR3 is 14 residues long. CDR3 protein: CASAISDTQGAAFF. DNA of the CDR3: TGTGCCAGTGCAATCAGCGATACCCAGGGGGCAGCTTTCTTT.

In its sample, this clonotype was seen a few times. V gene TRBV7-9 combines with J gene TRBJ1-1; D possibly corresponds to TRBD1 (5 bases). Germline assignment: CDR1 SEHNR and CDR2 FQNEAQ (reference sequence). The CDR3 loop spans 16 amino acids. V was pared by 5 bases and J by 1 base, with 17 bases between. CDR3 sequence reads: CASSPPRGISNTEAFF. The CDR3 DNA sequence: TGTGCCAGCAGCCCACCCCGGGGGATTTCGAACACTGAAGCTTTCTTT.

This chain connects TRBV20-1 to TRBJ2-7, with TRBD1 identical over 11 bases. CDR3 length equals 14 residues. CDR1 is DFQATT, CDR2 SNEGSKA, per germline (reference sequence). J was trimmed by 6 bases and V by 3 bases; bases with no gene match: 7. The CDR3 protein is CSARIGTGGSEQYF. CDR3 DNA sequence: TGCAGTGCTAGGATCGGGACAGGGGGTAGCGAGCAGTACTTC.

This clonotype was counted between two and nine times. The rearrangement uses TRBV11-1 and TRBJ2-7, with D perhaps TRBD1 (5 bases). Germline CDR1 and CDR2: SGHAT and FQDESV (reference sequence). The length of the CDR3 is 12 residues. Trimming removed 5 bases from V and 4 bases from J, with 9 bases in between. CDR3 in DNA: TGTGCCAGCAGCCCCAGGGCGTACGAGCAGTACTTC. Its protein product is CASSPRAYEQYF.